The 17 T cell receptor beta chains below all came from one sample that was sequenced in a study of blood T cell repertoires in COVID-19. Sequencing used immunoSEQ multiplex PCR; TCRdb keeps in-frame clones, though not all of them. The sample carries hundreds of thousands of clones, about four fifths recorded once. Sequenced sample: PBMCs or T cells enriched from blood (not recorded which). The receptors were sampled from an older woman who had recovered from COVID-19.

The V and J genes are TRBV29-1 and TRBJ2-5; D remains unclear. The CDR3 sequence is 14 residues long. The germline CDR1 and CDR2 sequences are SQVTM and ANQGSEA. V was pared by 3 bases and J by 5 bases, with 16 bases between. The CDR3 DNA is TGCAGCGTTGATCCGGGTCATCCTGCGGAGACCCAGTACTTC. This translates into CSVDPGHPAETQYF.

V and J are TRBV19 and TRBJ2-3; no reliable D call. Trimming pared 9 bases from V and 0 bases from J, leaving 10 bases between. The germline V gene has CDR1 LNHDA and CDR2 SQIVND (reference sequence). There are 13 residues in the CDR3. The CDR3 sequence: CASSQQSTDTQYF. In nucleotides, the CDR3 is TGTGCCAGCTCCCAACAGAGCACAGATACGCAGTATTTT.

This clone occurred a few times. This chain uses TRBV19 with TRBJ1-5; D might be TRBD1 (5 bases). The V gene's germline CDR1 is LNHDA and CDR2 SQIVND (reference sequence). Deletions cut 7 bases from V and 7 bases from J, with 17 bases between. CDR3 length: 14 residues. CDR3 in amino acids: CASISQGMGQPQHF. The CDR3 DNA reads as TGTGCCAGTATCTCCCAGGGCATGGGACAGCCCCAGCATTTT.

The rearrangement joins TRBV7-9 to TRBJ2-7, with TRBD1 matching over 8 bases. V lost 3 bases, J lost 6 bases, and 7 bases stayed unmatched. Germline CDR1 reads SEHNR; CDR2 reads FQNEAQ (reference sequence). The CDR3 loop spans 14 amino acids. The CDR3 sequence is CASSFGQGIGEQYF. DNA of the CDR3: TGTGCCAGCAGCTTCGGACAGGGAATTGGCGAGCAGTACTTC.

The chain has TRBV11-2 and TRBJ2-7, with 10 bases that match TRBD2. This CDR3 contains 15 residues. Germline CDR1 SGHAT, CDR2 FQNNGV. V trimming: 1 base; J trimming: 7 bases; junction bases outside the gene matches: 7. The CDR3 sequence is CASSLVLAGVWEQYF. CDR3 DNA sequence: TGTGCCAGCAGCTTAGTCCTAGCGGGGGTCTGGGAGCAGTACTTC.

This clone was detected a few times. The V and J genes are TRBV7-2 and TRBJ2-3, with 7 nucleotides matching TRBD1. Germline V lookup: CDR1 SGHTA, CDR2 FQGNSA. The CDR3 spans 13 residues. The V segment lost 4 bases and the J segment 4 bases; nucleotides outside the gene matches: 2. The CDR3 DNA reads as TGTGCCAGCAGCTCGACAGGGTCAGATACGCAGTATTTT. Amino acid sequence: CASSSTGSDTQYF.

V is TRBV12-5 and J is TRBJ2-7; weak D call: TRBD1 (7 bases). The CDR3 is 14 amino acids. Germline V CDR1 and CDR2: LGHNT, FRNRAP. V was cut by 1 base and J by 4 bases, with 11 bases left in between. Written as DNA, the CDR3 is TGTGCTAGTGGTTTGGGCAGGGGGAGGTACGAGCAGTACTTC. Protein product: CASGLGRGRYEQYF.

The V gene is TRBV3-1 (or the pseudogene TRBV3-2), the J gene TRBJ2-3, with D tentatively TRBD1 (5 bases). The CDR3 is 13 residues long. The germline CDR1 and CDR2 sequences are LGHDT and YNNKEL (reference sequence). Trimming stripped 6 bases from V and 5 bases from J, with 12 bases between. The CDR3 here is CASRLGPRDTQYF. DNA for the CDR3: TGTGCCAGCAGACTGGGGCCGCGAGATACGCAGTATTTT.

In regard to this clone: One end of the junction fails to match germline, which may point to a read error. The rearrangement joins TRBV4-3 to TRBJ1-1; D is perhaps TRBD1 (6 bases). Germline V lookup: CDR1 LGHNA, CDR2 YSLEER. The CDR3 is 14 residues long. The CDR3 is CASSQVRGGAEAFF. The CDR3 region has the DNA TGCGCCAGCAGCCAAGTACGGGGGGGCGCTGAGGCTTTCTTT.

V usage is TRBV2 and J usage is TRBJ1-3, with D possibly matching TRBD1 (5 bases). Germline V gene sequence: CDR1 SNHLY, CDR2 FYNNEI. V was pared by 8 bases and J by 0 bases, with 8 bases between. This CDR3 is 13 amino acids long. In DNA form, the CDR3 reads TGTGCCAGCGGGGGGGACTCTGGAAACACCATATATTTT. This sequence encodes CASGGDSGNTIYF.

The chain is built from TRBV5-6 and TRBJ2-7; TRBD2 might be the D (5 bases). Germline V lookup: CDR1 SGHDT, CDR2 YYEEEE. With 0 bases removed from V and 7 bases from J, the gap between germline ends came to 17 bases. The CDR3 length is 15 residues. The CDR3 reads CASSLGSAPVGEQYF. The CDR3 coding sequence is TGTGCCAGCAGCTTGGGTAGCGCCCCCGTAGGGGAGCAGTACTTC.

V gene TRBV7-2 combines with J gene TRBJ2-7; D uncertain. CDR1 SGHTA and CDR2 FQGNSA come from the germline V gene. The length of the CDR3 is 15 residues. Between the trimmed V and J ends, which lost 0 bases and 6 bases, there was a span of 15 bases. CDR3: CASSLAPSTPLEQYF. CDR3 nucleotide sequence: TGTGCCAGCAGCTTAGCGCCTAGTACTCCTCTCGAGCAGTACTTC.

This clone was seen once. One end of the junction fails to match germline, which may point to a read error. J is TRBJ2-2 and V is TRBV7-9, with 11 bases fitting TRBD2. Germline V CDR1 and CDR2: SEHNR, FQNEAQ (reference sequence). The CDR3 runs to 15 residues. The CDR3 is CASSLAGGVTGELFF. The CDR3 region has the DNA TGTGCCAGCAGTTTAGCGGGAGGGGTAACCGGGGAGCTGTTTTTT. The full variable domain, in which reference TRBV7-9 and TRBJ2-2 provide the parts outside the CDR3, is DTGVSQNPRHKITKRGQNVTFRCDPISEHNRLYWYRQTLGQGPEFLTYFQNEAQLEKSRLLSDRFSAERPKGSFSTLEIQRTEQGDSAMYLCASSLAGGVTGELFFGEGSRLTVL.

The chain couples TRBV3-1 (or the pseudogene TRBV3-2) to TRBJ1-1; D unresolved. CDR1 is LGHDT, CDR2 YNNKEL, per germline (reference sequence). The V gene lost 3 bases and the J gene lost 5 bases, with 13 bases spanning the gap. The CDR3 extends over 14 amino acids. In nucleotides, the CDR3 is TGTGCCAGCAGCCAGGAGGTCGGAGGGACTGAAGCTTTCTTT. This translates into CASSQEVGGTEAFF.

The rearrangement joins TRBV27 to TRBJ2-1; TRBD2 agrees at 10 bases. The germline V gene encodes CDR1 MNHEY and CDR2 SMNVEV (reference sequence). The CDR3 spans 16 residues. V lost 5 bases, J lost 0 bases, and 4 bases stayed unmatched. In DNA form, the CDR3 reads TGTGCCAGCAGTCCAACTAGCGGGGTCTCCTACAATGAGCAGTTCTTC. Residues: CASSPTSGVSYNEQFF.

The rearrangement links TRBV24-1 to TRBJ1-1, with 9 bases aligning to TRBD1. CDR1 KGHDR and CDR2 SFDVKD come from the germline V gene. With 9 bases clipped from V and 7 bases from J, the junction kept 5 bases outside the gene matches. This CDR3 region has 12 residues. CDR3 sequence (DNA): TGTGCCACCGGATCGACAGGGGGTGAAGCTTTCTTT. Its protein is CATGSTGGEAFF.

The chain is built from TRBV2 and TRBJ2-7; D might be TRBD1 (5 bases). Germline V gene data show CDR1 as SNHLY and CDR2 as FYNNEI. There are 14 residues in the CDR3. Deletions cut 6 bases from V and 5 bases from J, with 17 bases between. The CDR3 bases are TGTGCCAGCAGCCAGGGCCCCCTTGGGCACGAGCAGTACTTC. This sequence encodes CASSQGPLGHEQYF.